This T cell receptor (beta chain) was profiled in a study of shared clonotypes between healthy human individuals. Study overall: Donors were two women and a few men aged 18 to 49. Points from the study as a whole: Larger estimated richness was generally recorded for naive subsets relative to memory subsets.

CDR1 is SGHVS, CDR2 FQNEAQ, per germline. The CDR3 contains 15 residues. V shed 1 base and J 6 bases; nucleotides not matched to a gene: 4. Concerning this clone itself: Its antigen remains unknown.

Template for every sorted-subset replicate PCR totaled about 200 ng DNA, around 33,000 T cell genomes. Data came from immunoSEQ multiplex PCR; TCRdb stores just in-frame clones and leaves some out. The sample shows around 610,000 clones, approximately 96% of them seen only once. As defined, naive CD8 cells were CD45RO-negative and positively selected for CCR7, with terminally differentiated effector memory CD45RA+ cells excluded. The chain joins TRBV7-8 to TRBJ2-1; TRBD2 matches at 9 bases. This receptor was identified in a woman aged 25 to 39 in good health. Sequenced sample: naive CD8+ T cells sorted from blood. CDR3 coding DNA: TGTGCCAGCAGCTTAGACTCTAGCGGGACCAATGAGCAGTTCTTC. It yields the protein CASSLDSSGTNEQFF.